These 3 T cell receptor beta chains share one sample of origin, sequenced in a study of CD8+ T cells in alopecia areata. Extracted from the samples, RNA was reverse transcribed into cDNA to serve as the sequencing template. The data were produced by immunoSEQ multiplex PCR, yet TCRdb's version contains in-frame clones alone and is incomplete. Of about 140,000 clones listed, approximately 86% were seen once; the top ten hold about 13%. As for treatment: oral pan-JAK inhibitor, 5-10 mg twice daily. Source: CD8+ T cells sorted from blood, taken at week 4, from a patient treated with tofacitinib. These receptors came from a human donor with alopecia areata.

The chain links TRBV9 to TRBJ2-3; D is uncertain. This CDR3 is built from 12 residues. The germline CDR1 and CDR2 sequences are SGDLS and YYNGEE. V lost 3 bases and J lost 2, with 4 bases in between. The CDR3 spells CASSENTDTQYF. CDR3 nucleotides: TGTGCCAGCAGCGAGAACACAGATACGCAGTATTTT.

The chain has TRBV29-1 and TRBJ2-7; D uncertain. In germline, CDR1 is SQVTM, CDR2 ANQGSEA. V was clipped by 2 bases and J by 3 bases, with 14 bases between them. This CDR3 has 14 residues. The CDR3 protein is CSVELVIGSYEQYF. In DNA, the CDR3 is TGCAGCGTTGAATTGGTAATTGGTAGCTACGAGCAGTACTTC.

V gene TRBV5-5 combines with J gene TRBJ1-5; D uncertain. CDR3 length equals 15 residues. Germline V gene lookup returns CDR1 SGHKS and CDR2 YYEKEE (reference sequence). V lost 5 bases and J lost 2, with 14 bases in between. The CDR3: CASSRGESGNQPQHF. CDR3 in DNA: TGTGCCAGCAGTCGCGGGGAAAGTGGCAATCAGCCCCAGCATTTT.